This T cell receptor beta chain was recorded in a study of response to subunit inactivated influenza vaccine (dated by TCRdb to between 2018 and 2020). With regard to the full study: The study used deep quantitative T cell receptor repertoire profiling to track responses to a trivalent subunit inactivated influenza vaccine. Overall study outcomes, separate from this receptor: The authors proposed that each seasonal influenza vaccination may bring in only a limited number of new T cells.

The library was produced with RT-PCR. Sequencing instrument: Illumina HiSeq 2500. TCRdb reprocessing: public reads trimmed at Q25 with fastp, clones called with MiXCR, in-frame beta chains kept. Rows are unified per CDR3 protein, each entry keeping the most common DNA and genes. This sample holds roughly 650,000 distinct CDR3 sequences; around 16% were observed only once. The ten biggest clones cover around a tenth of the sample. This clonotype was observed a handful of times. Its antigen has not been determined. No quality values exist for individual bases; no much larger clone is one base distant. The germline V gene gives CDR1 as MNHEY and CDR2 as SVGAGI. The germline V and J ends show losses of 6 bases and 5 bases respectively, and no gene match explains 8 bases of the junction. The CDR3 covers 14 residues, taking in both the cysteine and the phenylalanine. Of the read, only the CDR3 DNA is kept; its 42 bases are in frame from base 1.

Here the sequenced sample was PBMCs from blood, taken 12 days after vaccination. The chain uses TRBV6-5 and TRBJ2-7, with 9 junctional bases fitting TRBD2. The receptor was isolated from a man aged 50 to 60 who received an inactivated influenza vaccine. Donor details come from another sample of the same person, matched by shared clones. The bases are TGTGCCAGCAGCTTAGCGGGAGAGGGGGACGAGCAGTACTTC. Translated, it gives CASSLAGEGDEQYF.